Sequencing of this T cell receptor beta chain was carried out in a study of blood T cell repertoires in COVID-19 (dated by TCRdb to 2018 to 2021). Background on the whole study: Samples covering the acute and convalescent phases of COVID-19 were provided by collaborators in the United States, Italy and Spain. The material from the prospective study consisted of cDNA or gDNA derived from T cells, B-cell-depleted T cells, or PBMCs. Deeply sampled blood TCRbeta repertoires from subjects exposed to, actively infected with, or recovered from COVID-19 were included in the dataset. The repertoires were released in a freely available public database intended as a resource for research on the immune response to SARS-CoV-2. The samples were drawn from the first 160 participants of the ongoing ImmuneRACE study and from 1,254 subjects provided by 6 global collaborators. Nearly every sample came with metadata listing a de-identified subject ID, COVID-19 status, age in years and sex. Where available, HLA class I and class II types were taken from metadata supplied by the sample provider and were not determined by assay-based typing.

TCRbeta CDR3 regions were amplified from genomic DNA by means of the immunoSEQ Assay, a bias-controlled multiplex PCR. The paper's processing steps were these. Within the assay, amplification of reference gene primers was used to estimate how many nucleated cells each sample contained. To quantify the absolute abundance of each unique TCRbeta CDR3 rearrangement, sequence reads were collapsed and filtered. For each sample, productive Simpson clonality was calculated as the square root of Simpson's diversity index across productive rearrangements. TCRdb's version of the immuneACCESS table is confined to in-frame rearrangements and falls short of the full clone set. An unresolved V gene accounts for under half of the shortfall where checked; the remainder is of unknown origin. V, J and clone size are taken as reported in that table, and D and trimming were inferred from the DNA itself. The sample data list under 100,000 clones, and around 82% of these were observed just once. Less than 11% of the sample rests with the top ten.

CDR1 and CDR2 (SNHLY, FYNNEI) derive from the germline V gene. Reading from cysteine to phenylalanine, the CDR3 counts 15 amino acids. The sequence is cut down to CDR3 DNA, 45 bases in frame from base 1. V and J lose 7 bases and 5 bases, and a span of 17 bases separates them. Collaborating institutions collected whole blood in K2EDTA tubes following their own protocols. For TCRbeta analysis, collaborators shipped samples in one of three forms: frozen whole blood, isolated PBMCs, or DNA extracted from either of those sample types. As regards this clone: What this receptor recognizes is not known. It has no much larger one-base neighbor in the sample; base qualities were not kept.

Findings and caveats that apply to the study as a whole: How much clinical and demographic metadata was included differed by source and by participant, and the metadata was provided uncurated.

The sequence links TRBV2 to TRBJ2-2, with no confident D gene call. This receptor was obtained from a man between 60 and 70 years old with acute or convalescent COVID-19. Sequences were obtained from peripheral blood. The nucleotide sequence is TGTGCCAGCAAGAGAGAAGGTGGAGAGACCGGGGAGCTGTTTTTT. It codes for CASKREGGETGELFF. With the portions outside the CDR3 filled from the reference TRBV2 and TRBJ2-2 genes, the complete variable region becomes EPEVTQTPSHQVTQMGQEVILRCVPISNHLYFYWYRQILGQKVEFLVSFYNNEISEKSEIFDDQFSVERPDGSNFTLKIRSTKLEDSAMYFCASKREGGETGELFFGEGSRLTVL.